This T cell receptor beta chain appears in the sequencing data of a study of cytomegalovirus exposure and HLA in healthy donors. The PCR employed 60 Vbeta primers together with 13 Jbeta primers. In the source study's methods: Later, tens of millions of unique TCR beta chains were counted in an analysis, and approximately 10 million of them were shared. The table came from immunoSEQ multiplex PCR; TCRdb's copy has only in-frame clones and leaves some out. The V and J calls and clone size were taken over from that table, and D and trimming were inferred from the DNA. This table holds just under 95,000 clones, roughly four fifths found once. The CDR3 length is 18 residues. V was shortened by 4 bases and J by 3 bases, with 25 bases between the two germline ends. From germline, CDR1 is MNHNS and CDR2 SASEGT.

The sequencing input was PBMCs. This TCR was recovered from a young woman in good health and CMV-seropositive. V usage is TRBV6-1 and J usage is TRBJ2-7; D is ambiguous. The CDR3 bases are TGTGCCAGCAGTGTGTACCCGGTGAGCTCCAATCCGGGCTACGAGCAGTACTTC. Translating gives CASSVYPVSSNPGYEQYF.